Listed here are 9 T cell receptor beta chains from one sample, sequenced in a study of cytomegalovirus exposure and HLA in healthy donors. The PCR ran on 60 Vbeta and 13 Jbeta primers. Only in-frame clones appear in the TCRdb table, and some are missing; sequencing was by immunoSEQ multiplex PCR. The sample lists approximately 150,000 clones, roughly 80% occurring once. Sample: PBMCs. Receptors originate from a male donor in good health and CMV-seronegative.

The table lists this clone with a count of one. This chain connects TRBV7-2 to TRBJ2-2; TRBD2 agrees at 10 bases. The CDR3 has 18 residues. The V gene's germline CDR1 is SGHTA and CDR2 FQGNSA. Trimming removed 1 base from V and 3 bases from J; junction bases left unmatched: 8. DNA of the CDR3: TGTGCCAGCAGCTTAGGGGGAGCGGGAGGGCGGGACACCGGGGAGCTGTTTTTT. Residues: CASSLGGAGGRDTGELFF.

The rearrangement links TRBV10-2 to TRBJ1-1; no clear D gene. The V and J ends lost 6 bases and 4 bases respectively, with 9 bases between them. The CDR3 is made up of 12 amino acids. CDR1 is WSHSY, CDR2 SAAADI, per germline. CDR3 sequence: CASSRTSTEAFF. Here the CDR3 DNA reads TGCGCCAGCAGCCGCACAAGCACTGAAGCTTTCTTT.

This clone has just a few counts. The chain links TRBV4-2 to TRBJ2-7; TRBD1 is a possible D gene (6 bases). Germline CDR1 is LGHNA and CDR2 is YNFKEQ. Between the trimmed V and J ends, which lost 1 base and 7 bases, there was a span of 14 bases. The CDR3 loop spans 14 amino acids. The CDR3 DNA reads as TGTGCCAGCAGCCAAGCGGACGGGACAAGGGAGCAGTACTTC. Amino acids: CASSQADGTREQYF.

Points on this clone: A read error may produce the germline difference seen at one junction end. This chain links TRBV7-9 with TRBJ2-7; 7 bases fit TRBD1. CDR1 and CDR2 (germline): SEHNR, FQNEAQ (reference sequence). The CDR3 covers 14 residues. CDR3 in DNA: TGTTCCAGCAGCTTTACAGGGGCCTTCTACGAGCAGTACTTC. Encoded protein: CSSSFTGAFYEQYF.

This chain links TRBV19 with TRBJ2-1, with D possibly matching TRBD2 (6 bases). The CDR3 is 12 amino acids. V dropped 6 bases and J dropped 7 bases, with 10 bases sitting between them. CDR1 LNHDA and CDR2 SQIVND come from the germline V gene (reference sequence). The CDR3 DNA reads TGTGCCAGTAGCGGGAGAGGGAATGAGCAGTTCTTC. This encodes CASSGRGNEQFF. The full variable domain, rest sourced from reference TRBV19 and TRBJ2-1, is DGGITQSPKYLFRKEGQNVTLSCEQNLNHDAMYWYRQDPGQGLRLIYYSQIVNDFQKGDIAEGYSVSREKKESFPLTVTSAQKNPTAFYLCASSGRGNEQFFGPGTRLTVL.

The chain links TRBV7-9 to TRBJ1-1, with D perhaps matching TRBD1 (5 bases). CDR1 is SEHNR, CDR2 FQNEAQ, per germline (reference sequence). This CDR3 spans 15 amino acids. The V end was cut by 7 bases, the J end by 2 bases, with 17 bases between. CDR3 in amino acids: CASTQPQGLNTEAFF. CDR3 DNA: TGTGCCAGCACCCAACCCCAGGGCCTTAACACTGAAGCTTTCTTT.

The V and J genes are TRBV27 and TRBJ1-5; 10 nucleotides agree with TRBD1. This CDR3 spans 16 amino acids. V lost 5 bases to trimming and J lost 4 bases; unmatched junction nucleotides: 8. Germline values: CDR1 MNHEY, CDR2 SMNVEV (reference sequence). The CDR3 DNA reads as TGTGCCAGCAGTCCGACAGGGGGCGATGCAAATCAGCCCCAGCATTTT. This encodes CASSPTGGDANQPQHF.

V and J are TRBV27 and TRBJ2-2; 7 nucleotides match TRBD1. Trimming at V came to 6 bases and at J to 4 bases, leaving 8 bases not matched to a gene. In germline, CDR1 is MNHEY, CDR2 SMNVEV (reference sequence). CDR3 length equals 15 residues. CDR3: CASREDRVGTGELFF. CDR3 bases: TGTGCCAGCAGGGAAGACAGGGTGGGCACCGGGGAGCTGTTTTTT.

The chain links TRBV7-9 to TRBJ2-7; 11 bases are shared with TRBD2. The CDR3 spans 16 residues. Trimming cost V 5 bases and J 4 bases; bases outside gene matches: 10. In germline, CDR1 is SEHNR, CDR2 FQNEAQ (reference sequence). The CDR3 protein is CASSQGGLAGPYEQYF. DNA for the CDR3: TGTGCCAGCAGCCAAGGAGGACTAGCGGGTCCGTACGAGCAGTACTTC. Filled out from reference TRBV7-9 and TRBJ2-7, the complete variable domain reads DTGVSQNPRHKITKRGQNVTFRCDPISEHNRLYWYRQTLGQGPEFLTYFQNEAQLEKSRLLSDRFSAERPKGSFSTLEIQRTEQGDSAMYLCASSQGGLAGPYEQYFGPGTRLTVT.